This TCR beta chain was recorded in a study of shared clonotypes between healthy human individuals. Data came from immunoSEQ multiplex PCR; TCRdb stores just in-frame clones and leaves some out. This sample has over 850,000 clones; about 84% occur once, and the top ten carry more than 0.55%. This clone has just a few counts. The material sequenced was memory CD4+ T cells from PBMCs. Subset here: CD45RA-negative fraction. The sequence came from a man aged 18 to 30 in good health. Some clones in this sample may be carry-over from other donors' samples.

CDR3 amino acids: CASSQSQAGTGELFF. CDR3 sequence (DNA): TGTGCCAGCAGCCAATCCCAGGCAGGCACCGGGGAGCTGTTTTTT. The gene calls are TRBV14 and TRBJ2-2; D is ambiguous. CDR1 SGHDN and CDR2 FVKESK come from the germline V gene. The CDR3 has 15 amino acids. V shed 2 bases and J shed 4 bases, with 11 bases lying between them.